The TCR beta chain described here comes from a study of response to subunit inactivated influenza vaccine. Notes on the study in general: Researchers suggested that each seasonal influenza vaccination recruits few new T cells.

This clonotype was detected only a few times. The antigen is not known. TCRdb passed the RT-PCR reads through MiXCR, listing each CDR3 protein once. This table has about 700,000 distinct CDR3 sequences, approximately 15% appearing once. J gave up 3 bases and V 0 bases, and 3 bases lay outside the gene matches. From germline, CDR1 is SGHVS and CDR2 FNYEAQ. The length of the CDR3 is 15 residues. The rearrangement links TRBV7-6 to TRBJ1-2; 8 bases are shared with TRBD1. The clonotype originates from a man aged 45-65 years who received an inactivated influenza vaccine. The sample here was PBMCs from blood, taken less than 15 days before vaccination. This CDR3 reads CASSLAAGGDYGYTF. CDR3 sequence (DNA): TGTGCCAGCAGCTTAGCGGCAGGGGGCGACTATGGCTACACCTTC.